This T cell receptor beta chain is from a study of PD-1 blockade in classical Hodgkin lymphoma. Regarding the study as a whole: Newly diagnosed patients were said to have less baseline TCR diversity than healthy donors did.

The time point was: cycle 4 day 1 (C4D1), after more than five weeks of nivolumab. Every patient had relapsed following autologous stem cell transplantation, and cohorts differed in brentuximab vedotin exposure. Under best response, outcomes were complete response, partial response or progressive disease. Regarding this clone: Its antigen is still unknown.

Measured with immunoSEQ multiplex PCR; TCRdb has only the in-frame clones, and not every one. Here the sample spans 31,000 or so clones, roughly four fifths being singletons. V shed 2 bases and J shed 0 bases, with 6 bases lying between them. Per the germline V gene, CDR1 is SGHDT and CDR2 is YYEEEE. This CDR3 spans 14 amino acids. The gene calls are TRBV5-6 and TRBJ1-5; D unclear. This TCR was recovered from a human donor with classical Hodgkin lymphoma. The specimen was peripheral blood mononuclear cells (PBMCs), collected before the fourth cycle of nivolumab. The CDR3 sequence is CASSLASSNQPQHF. DNA for the CDR3: TGTGCCAGCAGCTTAGCCAGTAGCAATCAGCCCCAGCATTTT.